This TCR beta chain originates from a study of shared clonotypes between healthy human individuals. As concerns this clone: Within the sample, other DNA sequences also encode this same CDR3.

Naive CD8 cells were CD45RO-negative, positively selected for CCR7, excluding terminally differentiated effector memory CD45RA+ cells. This CDR3 is 14 amino acids long. V lost 1 base, J lost 3 bases, and 9 bases lay in between. CDR1 is MGHRA and CDR2 is YSYEKL in the germline V gene. Here immunoSEQ multiplex PCR was the method, and the copy in TCRdb shows in-frame clones only, minus some. Of about 2.1 million clones listed, about 93% were seen once; the top ten hold over 1.5%. The source material was naive CD8+ T cells from PBMCs. The clonotype was recovered from a man aged 18 to 29 in good health. Some clones in this sample may be carry-over from other donors' samples. This sequence joins TRBV4-1 and TRBJ1-1; the D gene is possibly TRBD1 (5 bases). The CDR3 region is CASSQGAGYTEAFF. Written as DNA, the CDR3 is TGCGCCAGCAGCCAAGGTGCAGGGTACACTGAAGCTTTCTTT.